The 21 T cell receptor beta chains given below trace back to one sample, sequenced in a study of monozygotic twins with cystic fibrosis. The method was immunoSEQ multiplex PCR; TCRdb's version includes in-frame clones alone and lacks a portion of them. The profile shows under 10,000 clones, 98% of them singletons. The specimen sequenced was blood. Every receptor here comes from a girl aged 2 to 9 with cystic fibrosis.

V is TRBV29-1 and J is TRBJ1-1; tentative D call: TRBD1 (6 bases). Per germline, CDR1 SQVTM and CDR2 ANQGSEA. The CDR3 runs 13 residues. V lost 7 bases and J 6 bases, leaving 18 bases between the germline ends. CDR3 in DNA: TGCAGCGAATCACAGGGTGGGAAGGCTGAAGCTTTCTTT. The encoded protein is CSESQGGKAEAFF.

The rearrangement uses TRBV9 and TRBJ1-1; a weak D match, TRBD1 (6 bases). CDR1 and CDR2 (germline): SGDLS, YYNGEE. The CDR3 is 16 residues long. Between the trimmed V and J ends, which lost 5 bases and 1 base, there was a span of 18 bases. In DNA, the CDR3 is TGTGCCAGCAGACCGCCGGGGGGGCCGGCGAACACTGAAGCTTTCTTT. Protein: CASRPPGGPANTEAFF.

The CDR3 sequence: CASSRTSGSTYNEQFF. The DNA for the CDR3 is TGCGCCAGCAGCCGGACTAGCGGGAGTACTTACAATGAGCAGTTCTTC. V gene TRBV5-1 combines with J gene TRBJ2-1, with 13 nucleotides matching TRBD2. Germline assignment: CDR1 SGHRS and CDR2 YFSETQ. The CDR3 covers 16 residues. V shed 4 bases and J 4 bases; nucleotides not matched to a gene: 5.

This clone is a singleton in its sample. One end of the junction does not line up with germline, which may come from a read error. Other DNA sequences in the sample encode the same CDR3. This sequence joins TRBV2 and TRBJ2-5; 8 bases align to TRBD1. The CDR3 covers 14 residues. CDR1 SNHLY and CDR2 FYNNEI come from the germline V gene. In DNA form, the CDR3 reads TGTGCTAGCAGTGAGACAGGGGTGGGAGAGACCCAGTACTTC. Residues: CASSETGVGETQYF. The full variable domain, its missing parts supplied by reference TRBV2 and TRBJ2-5, is EPEVTQTPSHQVTQMGQEVILRCVPISNHLYFYWYRQILGQKVEFLVSFYNNEISEKSEIFDDQFSVERPDGSNFTLKIRSTKLEDSAMYFCASSETGVGETQYFGPGTRLLVL.

This clone was observed a single time. V gene TRBV9 combines with J gene TRBJ2-1, with 10 bases lining up with TRBD2. This CDR3 is built from 15 residues. Germline V CDR1 and CDR2: SGDLS, YYNGEE. V lost 7 bases, J lost 0 bases, and 4 bases stayed unmatched. CDR3 in amino acids: CASVPSGSSYNEQFF. The CDR3 bases are TGTGCCAGCGTTCCTAGCGGGAGCTCCTACAATGAGCAGTTCTTC. Filled out from reference TRBV9 and TRBJ2-1, the complete variable domain reads DSGVTQTPKHLITATGQRVTLRCSPRSGDLSVYWYQQSLDQGLQFLIQYYNGEERAKGNILERFSAQQFPDLHSELNLSSLELGDSALYFCASVPSGSSYNEQFFGPGTRLTVL.

The chain employs TRBV4-1 and TRBJ1-5, with D maybe TRBD1 (5 bases). Germline loops: CDR1 MGHRA, CDR2 YSYEKL. The CDR3 contains 14 residues. Trimming removed 8 bases from V and 9 bases from J, with 20 bases in between. In nucleotides, the CDR3 is TGCGCCAGCTCAGGTGCAGGGCAGGATCTGCCCCAGCATTTT. It yields the protein CASSGAGQDLPQHF.

This sequence joins TRBV5-5 and TRBJ2-7; 7 positions agree with TRBD1. This CDR3 region has 18 residues. With V trimmed by 2 bases and J by 0 bases, 14 bases remained unmatched. Germline V gives CDR1 SGHKS, CDR2 YYEKEE (reference sequence). Here the CDR3 reads CASSLRPRGQAVSYEQYF. Written as DNA, the CDR3 is TGTGCCAGCAGCTTAAGGCCTAGGGGGCAGGCCGTCTCCTACGAGCAGTACTTC.

V gene TRBV2 combines with J gene TRBJ1-5; 8 bases align to TRBD1. The V gene end was trimmed by 5 bases and the J gene end by 4 bases; junction bases not matched to a gene: 4. The CDR3 is 14 residues long. The V gene's germline CDR1 is SNHLY and CDR2 FYNNEI. This CDR3 reads CASSSRQGNQPQHF. CDR3 DNA sequence: TGTGCCAGCAGTTCCCGACAGGGGAATCAGCCCCAGCATTTT.

The V gene is TRBV6-1, the J gene TRBJ2-5; D unresolved. Per the germline V gene, CDR1 is MNHNS and CDR2 is SASEGT. The ends were cut back, 2 bases at V and 5 bases at J, with 15 bases in the middle. The CDR3 has 15 residues. The CDR3 nucleotides read TGTGCCAGCAGTGAACCGACAAATTATAGGGAGACCCAGTACTTC. This encodes CASSEPTNYRETQYF.

This clone has just one count. The J gene is TRBJ1-1, the V gene TRBV9, with a possible D match to TRBD1 (5 bases). CDR1 is SGDLS, CDR2 YYNGEE, per germline. V shed 4 bases and J shed 4 bases, with 17 bases lying between them. This CDR3 contains 15 residues. The CDR3 region is CASSPRQTRGTEAFF. CDR3 DNA: TGTGCCAGCAGCCCCCGACAGACAAGGGGCACTGAAGCTTTCTTT.

V and J are TRBV28 and TRBJ2-7; D gene uncertain. The CDR3 totals 14 residues. Germline V gene data show CDR1 as MDHEN and CDR2 as SYDVKM. Trimming pared 3 bases from V and 6 bases from J, leaving 15 bases between. The CDR3 sequence: CASSFYRQVSEQYF. The CDR3 coding sequence is TGTGCCAGCAGTTTTTACCGTCAGGTTTCCGAGCAGTACTTC.

The rearrangement uses TRBV19 and TRBJ1-4; a weak D match, TRBD1 (5 bases). Germline CDR1 and CDR2: LNHDA and SQIVND (reference sequence). Trimming stripped 7 bases from V and 3 bases from J, with 12 bases between. There are 14 residues in the CDR3. The DNA of the CDR3 is TGTGCCAGTACCAGGGAAAGGGCTAATGAAAAACTGTTTTTT. It encodes CASTRERANEKLFF.

The count of this clone is one. The chain is built from TRBV11-2 and TRBJ2-7; TRBD2 agrees at 11 bases. In germline, CDR1 is SGHAT, CDR2 FQNNGV. This CDR3 region has 18 residues. V dropped 0 bases and J dropped 3; count of bases not matched to a gene: 10. CDR3 DNA sequence: TGTGCCAGCAGCTTAGACCCGAGGACTAGCGGGCCTTACTACGAGCAGTACTTC. Protein: CASSLDPRTSGPYYEQYF.

The chain joins TRBV4-3 to TRBJ2-1, with 8 bases that match TRBD2. V lost 1 base, J lost 4 bases, and 3 bases stayed unmatched. Germline CDR1 LGHNA, CDR2 YSLEER. The CDR3 is 15 amino acids. CDR3: CASSQGLARYNEQFF. CDR3 sequence (DNA): TGCGCCAGCAGCCAAGGACTAGCGCGGTACAATGAGCAGTTCTTC.

V gene TRBV30 combines with J gene TRBJ2-2; D gene ambiguous. Deletions cut 4 bases from V and 0 bases from J, with 9 bases between. Germline V gives CDR1 GTSNPN, CDR2 SVGIG (reference sequence). The CDR3 runs 14 residues. The CDR3 spells CAWKEGPNTGELFF. CDR3 in DNA: TGTGCCTGGAAGGAAGGTCCGAACACCGGGGAGCTGTTTTTT.

This chain links TRBV7-6 with TRBJ2-7; 8 bases are shared with TRBD2. The CDR3 spans 15 residues. From germline, CDR1 is SGHVS and CDR2 FNYEAQ. J gave up 6 bases and V 5 bases, and 12 bases lay outside the gene matches. The CDR3 region has the DNA TGTGCCAGCAGCCTAGGCGGGGGGAAGTACTTCGAGCAGTACTTC. Translating it yields CASSLGGGKYFEQYF. Looking up the rest from reference TRBV7-6 and TRBJ2-7 gives the full variable domain: GAGVSQSPRYKVTKRGQDVALRCDPISGHVSLYWYRQALGQGPEFLTYFNYEAQQDKSGLPNDRFSAERPEGSISTLTIQRTEQRDSAMYRCASSLGGGKYFEQYFGPGTRLTVT.

The CDR3 spells CASSWGDWANVLTF. Written as DNA, the CDR3 is TGTGCCAGCAGTTGGGGGGATTGGGCCAACGTCCTGACTTTC. V is TRBV28 and J is TRBJ2-6, with TRBD2 as a possible D gene (6 bases). The CDR3 is 14 amino acids. The V gene's germline CDR1 is MDHEN and CDR2 SYDVKM. Deletions cut 4 bases from V and 5 bases from J, with 9 bases between.

The V call is TRBV9, the J call TRBJ2-1; the D is unclear. CDR1 is SGDLS and CDR2 is YYNGEE in the germline V gene. This CDR3 spans 12 amino acids. V lost 4 bases to trimming and J lost 5 bases, with 7 bases between them. The CDR3 nucleotides are TGTGCCAGCAGCCTCCCCGACAATGAGCAGTTCTTC. Translating gives CASSLPDNEQFF. Drawing the rest from reference TRBV9 and TRBJ2-1, the complete variable domain is DSGVTQTPKHLITATGQRVTLRCSPRSGDLSVYWYQQSLDQGLQFLIQYYNGEERAKGNILERFSAQQFPDLHSELNLSSLELGDSALYFCASSLPDNEQFFGPGTRLTVL.

This rearrangement joins TRBV6-5 to TRBJ2-5, with D possibly being TRBD1 (6 bases). The CDR3 runs 14 residues. V was shortened by 6 bases and J by 1 base, with 12 bases between the two germline ends. Germline V lookup: CDR1 MNHEY, CDR2 SVGAGI. The CDR3 nucleotides read TGTGCCAGCAGGCCGGGACACCCCCAAGAGACCCAGTACTTC. This translates into CASRPGHPQETQYF.

The chain recombines TRBV5-1 with TRBJ2-7; tentative D call: TRBD1 (6 bases). This CDR3 region has 17 residues. The V gene lost 2 bases and the J gene lost 4 bases, with 22 bases spanning the gap. Per germline, CDR1 SGHRS and CDR2 YFSETQ. The CDR3 DNA reads as TGCGCCAGCAGCTTACCTCACCCAGGGGAGCTGAGGTACGAGCAGTACTTC. As protein: CASSLPHPGELRYEQYF.

The CDR3 protein is CASSLRSESSYEQYF. Here the CDR3 DNA reads TGCGCCAGCAGCTTGCGGTCGGAGAGCTCCTACGAGCAGTACTTC. The rearrangement joins TRBV5-1 to TRBJ2-7; unclear D gene. V lost 1 base and J lost 0, with 11 bases in between. Per the germline V gene, CDR1 is SGHRS and CDR2 is YFSETQ. CDR3 size: 15 residues.